The subject of this entry is one T cell receptor beta chain. In this sample, this clonotype turned up a few times. Its antigen specificity is not known. No much larger clonotype is one base removed from it; base qualities were not supplied. The CDR3 numbers 16 residues from cysteine through phenylalanine. Kept here is only the CDR3 DNA, which spans 48 bases and is read in frame from base 1. Relative to germline, V is 5 bases shorter and J is 0 bases shorter, with 16 bases between their ends. For CDR1 and CDR2, the germline V gene lists MNHEY and SVGAGI. Donors were 39 systemically healthy Caucasian individuals from Russia aged roughly 6 to 90 years. Each donor gave 9.5 to 10 milliliters of peripheral blood, drawn into EDTA-treated Vacutainer tubes. Ficoll-Paque density-gradient centrifugation was used to isolate PBMCs, with at least 7 million obtained per sample. Trizol reagent was used to extract total RNA from PBMCs, with at least 5.5 micrograms per sample. Naive CD45RAhigh/CD27high T cell percentages were measured by flow cytometry on a PBMC aliquot from every donor.

Library prep was done by 5' RACE. Sequencing relied on an Illumina HiSeq 2500. A second PCR of 7 to 11 cycles was run with a J-beta primer mix and a sample-barcoded 5' primer. Each TCR beta cDNA molecule received a unique molecular identifier from a template-switch 5' adaptor carrying 12 random nucleotides. At least 3 million CDR3-containing paired-end reads were obtained from each sample. First-strand cDNA synthesis was performed from all RNA using the Mint cDNA synthesis kit, with priming by a TRBC-specific oligonucleotide. Following uracil-DNA glycosylase treatment, all cDNA underwent a first 18-cycle PCR with the universal primers M1SS and BC2_uni_R. The paper's data handling went like this. Each sample was normalized by randomly selecting 1 million high-quality reads, each carrying a distinct molecular identifier. Instead of being binned into consensus sequences, reads with shared molecular identifiers were discarded. CDR3 identification, clonotype clustering and error correction used MiTCR with a Q25 quality threshold and the strictest error-elimination algorithm. Lower-bound total TCR beta diversity was estimated with a nonparametric unseen species model using Euler transformation. TCRdb cleaned the public reads at Q25 with fastp, built clones with MiXCR and kept in-frame beta chains. For every CDR3 protein sequence, its rows merge into one entry that carries the most common genes and DNA. These V and J calls rely on TCRdb rather than the paper's analysis. The sample table lists around 670,000 distinct CDR3 sequences, approximately 30% of them with a count of one. Together, the top ten hold about a sixth of the sample.

The entry originates in a study of blood T cells in healthy people across ages (dated by TCRdb to about 2015). Notes on the research overall: Template switching captured roughly one uniquely barcoded TCR beta cDNA molecule per two T cells in model experiments. Four age groups were formed from the donors: young (average roughly 15 years), middle-aged (around 41), aged (62) and long-lived (around 82). To track age-related changes in TCR beta repertoire diversity, the study relied on deep sequencing normalized with unique cDNA molecular identifiers. Two additional independent replicas of 1 million unique cDNA reads from the same blood draw were analyzed for two donors (one aged 18 to 30 and one aged 80 or older). To avoid experimental bias, donors of different ages were distributed randomly across sequencing lanes.

General study outcomes and caveats: The percentage of naive T cells measured by flow cytometry correlated strongly with observed TCR beta diversity. Estimates of total diversity based on one million sequenced T cells were considered lower bounds and underestimates. Donor CMV infection status was unknown, potentially confounding age-related changes in expanded clonotypes. Since profiling was done on bulk unsorted PBMCs, naive and antigen-experienced compartments could not be conclusively compared. As age increased, observed TCR beta diversity per million T cells dropped in a roughly linear way, and a significant reduction was already evident by age roughly 40. Compared with the aged group, more naive CD4+ T cells, fewer expanded clones and increased TCR diversity were shown by the long-lived group, suggesting age selection.

This chain joins TRBV6-5 to TRBJ1-1; the D segment could be TRBD1, given 5 matching bases. The material sequenced was blood. The receptor comes from an elderly woman in good health. The sequence in DNA is TGTGCCAGCAGTCGTCCAGGGTTTTCCATGAACACTGAAGCTTTCTTT. Its protein is CASSRPGFSMNTEAFF.